This entry is about one T cell receptor (beta chain). Its antigen remains unknown. These data originate in a study of OX40 agonist ivuxolimab in advanced cancers. The study, taken as a whole, reports: Certain nonresponders additionally had low normalized T-cell clonal expansion. In the 0.1 to 3.0 mg/kg range, CD4+ and CD8+ blood T cells had expanded clonally by week 6.

Libraries were prepared by immunoSEQ multiplex PCR; TCRdb keeps only in-frame clonotypes and omits some of them. The sample consists of roughly 40,000 clones, more than 80% of them appearing once. This CDR3 contains 16 residues. Trimming cost V 0 bases and J 5 bases; bases outside gene matches: 2. Germline V gene data show CDR1 as SGHNT and CDR2 as YYREEE (reference sequence). Autoimmune disease history or systemic immunosuppression excluded patients. This rearrangement joins TRBV5-4 to TRBJ2-1; 13 nucleotides align to TRBD2. Sequenced here: CD4+ or CD8+ T cells sorted from blood, sampled in a trial of the OX40 agonist ivuxolimab. This clonotype originated in an adult with an advanced solid tumor such as melanoma, head and neck, liver or kidney cancer. The CDR3 loop is CASSLAGTSGNNEQFF. The CDR3 coding sequence is TGTGCCAGCAGCTTGGCCGGGACTAGCGGGAACAATGAGCAGTTCTTC.